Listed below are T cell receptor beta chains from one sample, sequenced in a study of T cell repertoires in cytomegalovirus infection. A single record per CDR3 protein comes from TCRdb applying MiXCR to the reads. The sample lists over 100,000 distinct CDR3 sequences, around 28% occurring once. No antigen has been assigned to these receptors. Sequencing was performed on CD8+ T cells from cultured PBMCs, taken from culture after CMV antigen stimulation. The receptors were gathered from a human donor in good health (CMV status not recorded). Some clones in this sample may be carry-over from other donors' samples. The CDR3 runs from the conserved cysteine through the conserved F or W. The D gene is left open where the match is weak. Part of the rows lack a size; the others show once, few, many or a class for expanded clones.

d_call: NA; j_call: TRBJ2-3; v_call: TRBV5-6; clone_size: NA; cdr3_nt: TGTGCCAGCAGCTACGGGGGATGGTCTGGGGATACGCAGTATTTT; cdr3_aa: CASSYGGWSGDTQYF
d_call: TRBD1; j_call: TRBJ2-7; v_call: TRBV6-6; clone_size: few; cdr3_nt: TGTGCCAGCAGATCCCGGGACAGACAATACGAGCAGTACTTC; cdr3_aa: CASRSRDRQYEQYF
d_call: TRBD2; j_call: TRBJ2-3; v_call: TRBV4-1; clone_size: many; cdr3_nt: TGCGCCAGCTTCGGACCGGGACTAGCGGGGCGTAGCACAGATACGCAGTATTTT; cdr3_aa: CASFGPGLAGRSTDTQYF
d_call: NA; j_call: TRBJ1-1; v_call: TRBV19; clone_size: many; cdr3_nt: TGTGCCAGTAGTCTTCTGACTGGGTCGTCGGTCACTGAAGCTTTCTTT; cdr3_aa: CASSLLTGSSVTEAFF
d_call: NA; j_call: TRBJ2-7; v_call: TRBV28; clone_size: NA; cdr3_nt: TGTGCCAGCAGTTTTGAGGCAGGCTCTAAGAATGATGAGCAGTACTTC; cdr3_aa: CASSFEAGSKNDEQYF
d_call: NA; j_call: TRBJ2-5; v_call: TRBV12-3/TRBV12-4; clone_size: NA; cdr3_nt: TGTGCCAGCAGTTTAGCGACGAAGACCCAGTACTTC; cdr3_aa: CASSLATKTQYF
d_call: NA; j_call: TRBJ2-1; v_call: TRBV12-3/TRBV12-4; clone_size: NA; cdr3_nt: TGTGCCAGCAGTTTGATCCCGACGCAGTACAATGAGCAGTCCTTC; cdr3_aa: CASSLIPTQYNEQSF
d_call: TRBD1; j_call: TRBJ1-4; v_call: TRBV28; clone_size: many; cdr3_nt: TGTGCCAGCATTGACAGGGGAAATGAAAAACTGTTTTTT; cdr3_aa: CASIDRGNEKLFF
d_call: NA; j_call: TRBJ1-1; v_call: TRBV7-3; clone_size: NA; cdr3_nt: TGTGCCAGCAGCTTAGGGCTTTACACTGAAGCTTTCTTT; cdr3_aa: CASSLGLYTEAFF
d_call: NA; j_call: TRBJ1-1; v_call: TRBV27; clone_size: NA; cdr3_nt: TGTGCCAGCCGGGGTGTGCGGGGCCTCGACACTGAAGCTTTCTTT; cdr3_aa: CASRGVRGLDTEAFF
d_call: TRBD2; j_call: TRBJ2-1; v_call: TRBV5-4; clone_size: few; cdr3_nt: TGTGCCAGCTTCCGGACCGGGACTAGAGACAATGAGCAGTTCTTC; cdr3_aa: CASFRTGTRDNEQFF
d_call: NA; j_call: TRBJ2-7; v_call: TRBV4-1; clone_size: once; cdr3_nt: TGCGCCAGCAGCCAAGAATGGGGCATTTCCTACGAGCAGTACTTC; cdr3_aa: CASSQEWGISYEQYF
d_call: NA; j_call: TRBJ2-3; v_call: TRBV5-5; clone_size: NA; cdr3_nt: TGTGCCAGCAGAGGGGCAGGGGACCTGGATACGCAGTATTTT; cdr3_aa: CASRGAGDLDTQYF
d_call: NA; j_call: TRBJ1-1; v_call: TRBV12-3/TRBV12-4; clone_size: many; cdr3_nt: TGTGCCAGCGGAACCCAGGGGTTGGGGCGTCCGAAAGCTTTCTTT; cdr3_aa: CASGTQGLGRPKAFF
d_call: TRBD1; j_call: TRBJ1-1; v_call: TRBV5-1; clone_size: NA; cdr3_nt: TGCGCCAGCAGCTTGGAGGCAGGGGGCTGGAACACTGAAGCTTTCTTT; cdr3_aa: CASSLEAGGWNTEAFF
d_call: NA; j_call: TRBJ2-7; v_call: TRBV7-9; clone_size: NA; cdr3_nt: TGTGCCAGCAGCTTATCCTCCCCCGGAGACGAGCAGTACTTC; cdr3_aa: CASSLSSPGDEQYF
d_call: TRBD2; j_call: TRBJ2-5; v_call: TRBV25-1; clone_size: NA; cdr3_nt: TGTGCCAGCAGTGAATATGATAGCGGGGCTTCGGGGACCCAGTACTTC; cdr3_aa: CASSEYDSGASGTQYF
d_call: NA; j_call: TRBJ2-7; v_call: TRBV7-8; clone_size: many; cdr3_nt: TGTGCCAGCAGCTCCCTCGGGGACGGCCTCTTTGTGGACTTC; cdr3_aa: CASSSLGDGLFVDF
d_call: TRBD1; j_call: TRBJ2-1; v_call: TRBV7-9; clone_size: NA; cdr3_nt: TGTGCCAGCAGGGAGGACAGGGAGAATGAGCAGTTCTTC; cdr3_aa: CASREDRENEQFF
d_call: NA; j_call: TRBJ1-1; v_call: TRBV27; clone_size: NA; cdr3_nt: TGTGCCAGCGTCCATGGCCTAGGGACTGAAGCTTTCTTT; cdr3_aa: CASVHGLGTEAFF
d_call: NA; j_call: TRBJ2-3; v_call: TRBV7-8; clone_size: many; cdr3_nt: TGTGCCAGCAGCTTAGTCCACACAGATACGCAGTATTTT; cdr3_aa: CASSLVHTDTQYF
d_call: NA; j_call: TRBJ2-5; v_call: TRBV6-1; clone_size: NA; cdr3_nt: TGTGCCAGCATCAGAGGAGGAGAGACCCAGTACTTC; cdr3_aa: CASIRGGETQYF
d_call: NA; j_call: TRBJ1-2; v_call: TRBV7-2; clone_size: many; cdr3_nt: TGTGCCAGCAGCGCCGGGAGGGGGACTCTTGGCTACACCTTC; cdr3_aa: CASSAGRGTLGYTF
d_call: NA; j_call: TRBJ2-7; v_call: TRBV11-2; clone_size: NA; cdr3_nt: TGTGCCAGCAGCTTATGGGGTGGGGACTCCAACTTC; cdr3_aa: CASSLWGGDSNF
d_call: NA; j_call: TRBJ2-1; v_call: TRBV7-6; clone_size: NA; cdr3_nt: TGTGCCAGCAGCGTCGGGGGCTTAGCCTACAATGAGCAGTTCTTC; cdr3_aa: CASSVGGLAYNEQFF
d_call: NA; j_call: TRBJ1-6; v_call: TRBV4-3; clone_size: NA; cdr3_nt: TGCGCCAGCAGCCAAGATTTGACTTCCTCGGGGTCACCCCTCCACTTT; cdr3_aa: CASSQDLTSSGSPLHF